Described below is a single TCR beta chain sequence and its context. Its cognate antigen is unknown. TCR alpha and beta CDR3 regions were amplified from RNA using iRepertoire nested multiplex PCR. TCRdb processed the multiplex PCR reads anew with MiXCR; each CDR3 protein has one entry. Among more than 350,000 distinct CDR3 sequences listed, less than 50% were seen once. Germline assignment: CDR1 SEHNR and CDR2 FQNEAQ (reference sequence). Trimming removed 5 bases from V and 2 bases from J; junction bases left unmatched: 5. This CDR3 is built from 16 residues. The entry originates in a study of glioma-infiltrating T cells. At the level of the study: Dexamethasone exposure before glioma surgery was limited to six or fewer days.

Points from the study as a whole: Shared blood CDR3 signature motifs marked patients with low tissue-blood divergence.

The chain carries TRBV7-9 and TRBJ2-3; 12 bases are shared with TRBD2. This TCR derives from a human donor with low-grade glioma or glioblastoma, undergoing nonglioma brain surgery, or in good health (not recorded which). The sample was glioma tissue, nonneoplastic brain tissue, or PBMCs (not recorded which). The CDR3 sequence: CASSPWTSGNTDTQYF. DNA of the CDR3: TGTGCCAGCAGCCCTTGGACTAGCGGGAACACAGATACGCAGTATTTT.